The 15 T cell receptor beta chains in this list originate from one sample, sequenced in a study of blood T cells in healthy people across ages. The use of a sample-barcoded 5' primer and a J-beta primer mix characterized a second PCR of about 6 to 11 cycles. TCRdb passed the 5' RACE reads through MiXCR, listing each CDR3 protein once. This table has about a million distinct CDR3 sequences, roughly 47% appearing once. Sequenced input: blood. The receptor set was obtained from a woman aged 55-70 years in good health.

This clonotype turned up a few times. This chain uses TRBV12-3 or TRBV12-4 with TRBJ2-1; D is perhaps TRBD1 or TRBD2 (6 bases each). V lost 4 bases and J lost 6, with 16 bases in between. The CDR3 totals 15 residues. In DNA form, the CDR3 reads TGTGCCAGCAGTTCCCCCCCGGGGGCCCTCAATGAGCAGTTCTTC. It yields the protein CASSSPPGALNEQFF.

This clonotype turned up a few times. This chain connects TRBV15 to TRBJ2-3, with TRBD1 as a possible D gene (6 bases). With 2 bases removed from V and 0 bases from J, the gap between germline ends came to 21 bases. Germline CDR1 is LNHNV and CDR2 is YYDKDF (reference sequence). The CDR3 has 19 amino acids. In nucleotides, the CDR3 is TGTGCCACCAGCAGAACTTTCTGGGGGCAGGAGGCGAGCACAGATACGCAGTATTTT. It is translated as CATSRTFWGQEASTDTQYF. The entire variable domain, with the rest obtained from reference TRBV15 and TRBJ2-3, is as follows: DAMVIQNPRYQVTQFGKPVTLSCSQTLNHNVMYWYQQKSSQAPKLLFHYYDKDFNNEADTPDNFQSRRPNTSFCFLDIRSPGLGDTAMYLCATSRTFWGQEASTDTQYFGPGTRLTVL.

CDR3 bases: TGTGCCAGCAGCTTAGCGCTGGGTAGCCATGAGCAGTTCTTC. Translation gives CASSLALGSHEQFF. The V call is TRBV7-2, the J call TRBJ2-1; D ambiguous. Trimming removed 0 bases at V and 8 bases at J, with 11 bases between. This CDR3 spans 14 amino acids. Germline V CDR1 and CDR2: SGHTA, FQGNSA.

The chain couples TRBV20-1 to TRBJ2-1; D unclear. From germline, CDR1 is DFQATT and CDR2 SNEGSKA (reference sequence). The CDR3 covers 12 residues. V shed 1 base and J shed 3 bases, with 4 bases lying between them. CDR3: CSARGDYNEQFF. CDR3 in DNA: TGCAGTGCTAGAGGGGACTACAATGAGCAGTTCTTC.

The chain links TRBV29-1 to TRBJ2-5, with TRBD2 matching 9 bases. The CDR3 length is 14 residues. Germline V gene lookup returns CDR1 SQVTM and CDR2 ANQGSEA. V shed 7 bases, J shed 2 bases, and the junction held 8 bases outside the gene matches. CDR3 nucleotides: TGCAGCGCCCGACTAGCGGCCCCACAAGAGACCCAGTACTTC. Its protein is CSARLAAPQETQYF.

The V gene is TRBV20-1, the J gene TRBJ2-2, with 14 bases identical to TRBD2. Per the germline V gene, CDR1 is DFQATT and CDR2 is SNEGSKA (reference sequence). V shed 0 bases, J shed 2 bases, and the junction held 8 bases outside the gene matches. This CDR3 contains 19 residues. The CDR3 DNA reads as TGCAGTGCTAGAGATGATTTCGGGACTAGCGGGAGCAACACCGGGGAGCTGTTTTTT. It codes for CSARDDFGTSGSNTGELFF.

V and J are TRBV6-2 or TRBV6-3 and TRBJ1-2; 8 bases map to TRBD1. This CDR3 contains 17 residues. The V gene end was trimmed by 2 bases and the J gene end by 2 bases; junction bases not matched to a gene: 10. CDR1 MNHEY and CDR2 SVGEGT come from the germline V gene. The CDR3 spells CASSYDGRGHRNYGYTF. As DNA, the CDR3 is TGTGCCAGCAGTTACGATGGCAGGGGGCACCGCAACTATGGCTACACCTTC.

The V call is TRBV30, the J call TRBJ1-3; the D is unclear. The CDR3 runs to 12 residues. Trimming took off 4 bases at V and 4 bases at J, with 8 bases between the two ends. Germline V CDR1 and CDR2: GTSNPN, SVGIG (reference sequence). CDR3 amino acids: CAWKKAGNTIYF. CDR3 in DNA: TGTGCCTGGAAGAAGGCGGGAAACACCATATATTTT.

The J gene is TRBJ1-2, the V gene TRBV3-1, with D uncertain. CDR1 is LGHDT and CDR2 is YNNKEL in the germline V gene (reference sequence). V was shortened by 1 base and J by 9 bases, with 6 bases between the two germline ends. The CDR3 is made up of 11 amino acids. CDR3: CASSQGRSYTF. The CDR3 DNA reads TGTGCCAGCAGCCAAGGAAGAAGCTACACCTTC.

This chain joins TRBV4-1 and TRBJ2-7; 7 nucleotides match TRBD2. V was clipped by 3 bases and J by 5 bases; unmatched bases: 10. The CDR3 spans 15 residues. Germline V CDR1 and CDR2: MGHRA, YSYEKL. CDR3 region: CASSQVTSAPHEQYF. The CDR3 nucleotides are TGCGCCAGCAGCCAGGTAACTAGCGCACCCCACGAGCAGTACTTC.

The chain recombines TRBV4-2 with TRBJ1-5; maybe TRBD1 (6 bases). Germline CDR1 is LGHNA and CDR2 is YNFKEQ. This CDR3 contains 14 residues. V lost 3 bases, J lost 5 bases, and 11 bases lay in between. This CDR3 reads CASSQTGLYQPQHF. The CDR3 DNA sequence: TGTGCCAGCAGCCAGACAGGATTATATCAGCCCCAGCATTTT.

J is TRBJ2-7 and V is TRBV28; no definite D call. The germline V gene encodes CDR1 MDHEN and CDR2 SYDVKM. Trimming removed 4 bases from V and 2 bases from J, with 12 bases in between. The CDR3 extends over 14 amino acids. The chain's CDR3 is CASSSPPNTYEQYF. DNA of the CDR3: TGTGCCAGCAGTTCCCCCCCTAATACCTACGAGCAGTACTTC.

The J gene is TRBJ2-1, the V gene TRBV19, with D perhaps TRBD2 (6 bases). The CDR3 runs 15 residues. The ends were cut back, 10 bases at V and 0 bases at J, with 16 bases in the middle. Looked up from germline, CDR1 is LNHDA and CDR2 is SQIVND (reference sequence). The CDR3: CATQYAGSSYNEQFF. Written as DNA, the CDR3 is TGTGCCACTCAGTATGCCGGGAGCTCCTACAATGAGCAGTTCTTC. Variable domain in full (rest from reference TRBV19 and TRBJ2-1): DGGITQSPKYLFRKEGQNVTLSCEQNLNHDAMYWYRQDPGQGLRLIYYSQIVNDFQKGDIAEGYSVSREKKESFPLTVTSAQKNPTAFYLCATQYAGSSYNEQFFGPGTRLTVL.

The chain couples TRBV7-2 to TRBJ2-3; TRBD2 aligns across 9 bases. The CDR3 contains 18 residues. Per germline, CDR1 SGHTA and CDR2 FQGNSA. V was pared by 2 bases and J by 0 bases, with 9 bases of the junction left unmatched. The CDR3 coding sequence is TGTGCCAGCAGCTTAATAGCGGGGGTGCACTCCAGCACAGATACGCAGTATTTT. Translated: CASSLIAGVHSSTDTQYF.

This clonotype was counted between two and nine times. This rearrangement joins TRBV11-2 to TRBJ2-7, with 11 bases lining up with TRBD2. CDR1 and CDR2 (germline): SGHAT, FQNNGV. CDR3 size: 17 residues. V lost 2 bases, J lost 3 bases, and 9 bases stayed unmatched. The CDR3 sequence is CASSLTGGLAELYEQYF. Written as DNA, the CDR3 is TGTGCCAGCAGCTTAACGGGGGGACTAGCGGAACTCTACGAGCAGTACTTC.